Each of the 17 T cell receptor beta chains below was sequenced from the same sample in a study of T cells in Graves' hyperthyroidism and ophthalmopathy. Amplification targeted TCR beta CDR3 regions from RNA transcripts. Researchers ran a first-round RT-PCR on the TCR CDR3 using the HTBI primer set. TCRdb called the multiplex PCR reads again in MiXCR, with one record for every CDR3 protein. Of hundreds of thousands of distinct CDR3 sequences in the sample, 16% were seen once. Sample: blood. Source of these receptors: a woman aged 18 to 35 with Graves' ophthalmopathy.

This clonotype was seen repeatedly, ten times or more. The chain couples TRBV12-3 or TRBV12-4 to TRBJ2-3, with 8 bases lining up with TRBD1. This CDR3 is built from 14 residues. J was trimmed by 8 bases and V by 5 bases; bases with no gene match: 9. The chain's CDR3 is CASSTGQVLITQYF. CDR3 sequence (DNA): TGTGCCAGCAGTACGGGACAGGTCCTTATTACGCAGTATTTT.

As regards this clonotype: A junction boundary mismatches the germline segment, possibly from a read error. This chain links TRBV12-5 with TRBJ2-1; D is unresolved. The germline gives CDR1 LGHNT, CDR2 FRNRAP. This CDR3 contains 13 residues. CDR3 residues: CASGLGQPNGQFF. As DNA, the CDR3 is TGTGCTAGTGGTTTGGGGCAGCCCAATGGGCAGTTCTTC.

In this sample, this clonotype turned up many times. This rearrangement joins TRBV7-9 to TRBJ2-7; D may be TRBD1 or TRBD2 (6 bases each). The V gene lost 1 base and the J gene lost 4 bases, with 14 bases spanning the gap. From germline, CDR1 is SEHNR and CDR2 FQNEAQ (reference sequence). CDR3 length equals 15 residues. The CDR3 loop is CASSLGGGGRYEQYF. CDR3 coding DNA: TGTGCCAGCAGCTTAGGAGGAGGGGGTCGGTACGAGCAGTACTTC.

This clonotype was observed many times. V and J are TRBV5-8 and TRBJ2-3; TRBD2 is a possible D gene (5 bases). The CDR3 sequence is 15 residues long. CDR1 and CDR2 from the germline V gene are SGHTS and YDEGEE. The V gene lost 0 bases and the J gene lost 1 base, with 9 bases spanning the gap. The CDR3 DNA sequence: TGTGCCAGCAGCTTGGTGAGGGTCGGCACAGATACGCAGTATTTT. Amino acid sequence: CASSLVRVGTDTQYF.

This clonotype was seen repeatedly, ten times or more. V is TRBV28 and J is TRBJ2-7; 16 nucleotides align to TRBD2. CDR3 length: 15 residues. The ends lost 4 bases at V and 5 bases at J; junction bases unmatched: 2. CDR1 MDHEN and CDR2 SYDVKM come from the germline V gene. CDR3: CASSSGTSGGDEQYF. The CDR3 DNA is TGTGCCAGCAGTTCCGGGACTAGCGGGGGGGACGAGCAGTACTTC.

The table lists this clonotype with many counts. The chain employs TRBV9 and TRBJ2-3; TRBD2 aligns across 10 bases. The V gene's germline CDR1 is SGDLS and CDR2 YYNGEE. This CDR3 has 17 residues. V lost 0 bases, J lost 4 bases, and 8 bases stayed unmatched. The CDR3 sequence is CASSVAGSGGPSDTQYF. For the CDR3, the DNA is TGTGCCAGCAGCGTAGCGGGTAGCGGGGGGCCGTCAGATACGCAGTATTTT.

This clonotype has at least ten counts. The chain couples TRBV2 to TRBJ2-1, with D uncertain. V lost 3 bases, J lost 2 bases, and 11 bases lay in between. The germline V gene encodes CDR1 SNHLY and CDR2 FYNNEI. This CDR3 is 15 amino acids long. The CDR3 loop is CASSELTPAYNEQFF. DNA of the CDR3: TGTGCCAGCAGTGAGTTGACACCCGCCTACAATGAGCAGTTCTTC.

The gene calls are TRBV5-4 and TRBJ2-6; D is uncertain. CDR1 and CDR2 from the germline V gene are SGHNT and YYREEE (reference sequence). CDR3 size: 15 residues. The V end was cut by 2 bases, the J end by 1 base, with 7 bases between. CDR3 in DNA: TGTGCCAGCAGCTTACCCATTTCTGGGGCCAACGTCCTGACTTTC. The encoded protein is CASSLPISGANVLTF.

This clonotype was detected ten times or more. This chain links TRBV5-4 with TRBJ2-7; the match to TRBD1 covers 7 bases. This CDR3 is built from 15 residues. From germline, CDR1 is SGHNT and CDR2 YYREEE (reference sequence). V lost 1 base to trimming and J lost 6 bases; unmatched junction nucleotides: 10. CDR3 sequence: CASSLWDSRSVEQYF. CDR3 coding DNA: TGTGCCAGCAGCTTGTGGGACAGTCGTTCGGTCGAGCAGTACTTC.

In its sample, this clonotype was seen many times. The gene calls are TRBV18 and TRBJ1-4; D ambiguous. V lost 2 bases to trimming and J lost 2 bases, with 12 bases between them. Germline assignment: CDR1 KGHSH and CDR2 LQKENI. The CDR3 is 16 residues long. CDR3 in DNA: TGTGCCAGCTCACCAGTCTTCGCAGAGACTAATGAAAAACTGTTTTTT. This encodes CASSPVFAETNEKLFF. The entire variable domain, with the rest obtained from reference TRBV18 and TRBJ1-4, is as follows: NAGVMQNPRHLVRRRGQEARLRCSPMKGHSHVYWYRQLPEEGLKFMVYLQKENIIDESGMPKERFSAEFPKEGPSILRIQQVVRGDSAAYFCASSPVFAETNEKLFFGSGTQLSVL.

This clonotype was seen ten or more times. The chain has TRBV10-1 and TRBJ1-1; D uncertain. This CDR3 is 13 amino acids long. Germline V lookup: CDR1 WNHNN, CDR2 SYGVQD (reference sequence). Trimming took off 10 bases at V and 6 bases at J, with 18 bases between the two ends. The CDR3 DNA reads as TGCGCCACTACACGAAGTGAGGCAGCTGAAGCTTTCTTT. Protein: CATTRSEAAEAFF.

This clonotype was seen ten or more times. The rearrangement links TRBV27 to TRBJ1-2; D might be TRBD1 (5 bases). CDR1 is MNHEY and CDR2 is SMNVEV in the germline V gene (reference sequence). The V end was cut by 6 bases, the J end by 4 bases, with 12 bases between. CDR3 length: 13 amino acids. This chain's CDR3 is CASSTGRTYGYTF. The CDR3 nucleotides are TGTGCCAGCAGCACGGGACGGACCTATGGCTACACCTTC.

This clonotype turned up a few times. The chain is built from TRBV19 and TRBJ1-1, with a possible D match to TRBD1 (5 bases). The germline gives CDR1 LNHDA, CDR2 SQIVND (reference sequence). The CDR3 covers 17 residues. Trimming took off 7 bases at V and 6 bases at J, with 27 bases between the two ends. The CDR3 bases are TGTGCCAGTACTCCGAGGGCAAGGCTAGGGACGGTGGCTGAAGCTTTCTTT. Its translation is CASTPRARLGTVAEAFF. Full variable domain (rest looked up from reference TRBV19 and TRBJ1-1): DGGITQSPKYLFRKEGQNVTLSCEQNLNHDAMYWYRQDPGQGLRLIYYSQIVNDFQKGDIAEGYSVSREKKESFPLTVTSAQKNPTAFYLCASTPRARLGTVAEAFFGQGTRLTVV.

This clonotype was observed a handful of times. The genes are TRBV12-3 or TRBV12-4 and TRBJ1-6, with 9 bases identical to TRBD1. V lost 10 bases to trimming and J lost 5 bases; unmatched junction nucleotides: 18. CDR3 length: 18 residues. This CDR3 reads CANSFLVPGQGNNSPLHF. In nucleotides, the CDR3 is TGTGCCAACAGCTTCCTAGTCCCGGGACAGGGTAATAATTCACCCCTCCACTTT.

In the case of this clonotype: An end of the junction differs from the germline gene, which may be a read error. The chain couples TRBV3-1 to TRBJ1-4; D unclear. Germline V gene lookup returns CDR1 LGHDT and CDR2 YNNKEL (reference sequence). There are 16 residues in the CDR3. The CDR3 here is CASSRHAGEGIEKLFF. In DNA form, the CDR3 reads TGTGCCAGTAGCCGACATGCCGGGGAAGGAATTGAAAAACTGTTTTTT. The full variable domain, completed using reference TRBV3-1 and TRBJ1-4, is DTAVSQTPKYLVTQMGNDKSIKCEQNLGHDTMYWYKQDSKKFLKIMFSYNNKELIINETVPNRFSPKSPDKAHLNLHINSLELGDSAVYFCASSRHAGEGIEKLFFGSGTQLSVL.

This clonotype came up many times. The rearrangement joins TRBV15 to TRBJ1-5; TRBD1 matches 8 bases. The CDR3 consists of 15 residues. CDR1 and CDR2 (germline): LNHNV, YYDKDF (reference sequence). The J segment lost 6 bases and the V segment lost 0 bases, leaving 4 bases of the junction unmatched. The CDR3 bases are TGTGCCACCAGCAGAGACAGGGGGCTAGGTCAGCCCCAGCATTTT. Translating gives CATSRDRGLGQPQHF.

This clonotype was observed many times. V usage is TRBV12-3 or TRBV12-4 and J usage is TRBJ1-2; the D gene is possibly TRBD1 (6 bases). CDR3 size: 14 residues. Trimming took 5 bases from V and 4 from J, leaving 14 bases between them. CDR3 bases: TGTGCCAGCAGTCCGAGGGGGGTTGCCTATGGCTACACCTTC. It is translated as CASSPRGVAYGYTF.